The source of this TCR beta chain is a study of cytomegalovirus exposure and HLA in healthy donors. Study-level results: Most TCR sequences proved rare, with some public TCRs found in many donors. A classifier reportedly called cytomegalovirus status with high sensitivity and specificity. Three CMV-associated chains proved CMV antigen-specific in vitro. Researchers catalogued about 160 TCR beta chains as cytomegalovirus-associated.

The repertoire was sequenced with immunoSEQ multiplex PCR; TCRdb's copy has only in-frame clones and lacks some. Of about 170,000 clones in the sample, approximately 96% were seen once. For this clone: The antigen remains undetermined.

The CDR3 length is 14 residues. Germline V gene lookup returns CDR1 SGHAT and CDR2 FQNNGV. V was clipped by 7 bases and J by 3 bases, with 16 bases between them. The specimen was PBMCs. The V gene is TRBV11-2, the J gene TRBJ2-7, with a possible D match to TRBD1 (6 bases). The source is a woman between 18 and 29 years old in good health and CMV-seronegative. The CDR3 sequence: CASTFRQGLYEQYF. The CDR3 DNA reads TGTGCCAGCACCTTCAGGCAGGGGCTCTACGAGCAGTACTTC. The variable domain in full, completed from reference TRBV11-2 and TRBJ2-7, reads EAGVAQSPRYKIIEKRQSVAFWCNPISGHATLYWYQQILGQGPKLLIQFQNNGVVDDSQLPKDRFSAERLKGVDSTLKIQPAKLEDSAVYLCASTFRQGLYEQYFGPGTRLTVT.